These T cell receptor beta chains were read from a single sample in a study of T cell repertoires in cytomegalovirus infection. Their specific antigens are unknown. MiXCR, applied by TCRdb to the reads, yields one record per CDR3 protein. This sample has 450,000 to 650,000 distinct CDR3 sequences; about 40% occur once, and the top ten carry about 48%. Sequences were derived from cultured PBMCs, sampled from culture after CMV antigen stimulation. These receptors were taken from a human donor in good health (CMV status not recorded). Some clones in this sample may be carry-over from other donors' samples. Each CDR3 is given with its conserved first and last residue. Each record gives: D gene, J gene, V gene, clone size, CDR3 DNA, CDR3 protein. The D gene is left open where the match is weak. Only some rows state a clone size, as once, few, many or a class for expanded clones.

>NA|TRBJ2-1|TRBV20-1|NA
TGCAGCACGGACAAGCGAGATACCTACAATGAGCAGTTCTTC
CSTDKRDTYNEQFF
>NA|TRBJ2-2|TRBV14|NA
TGTGCCAGCAGCCGATCCGGGGGTTCGGGGGAGCTGTTTTTT
CASSRSGGSGELFF
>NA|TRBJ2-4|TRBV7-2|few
TGTGCCAGCAGCTTAGGGGGGTGGGAAACCAAAAACATTCAGTACTTC
CASSLGGWETKNIQYF
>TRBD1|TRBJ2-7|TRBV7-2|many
TGTGCCAGCAGCCGACCGGGACAGGGATCCTACGAGCAGTACTTC
CASSRPGQGSYEQYF
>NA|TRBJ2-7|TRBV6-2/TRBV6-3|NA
TGTGCCAGCAGTTCGACCTTGAGGGTCTACGAGCAGTACTTC
CASSSTLRVYEQYF
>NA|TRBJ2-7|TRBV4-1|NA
TGCGCCAGCAGCCGACTTTGGGGACCGACCTACGAGCAGTACTTC
CASSRLWGPTYEQYF
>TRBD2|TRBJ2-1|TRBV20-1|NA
TGCAGTGCTAGTCGCGGGAGCGGTGAGGCTGAGCAGTTCTTC
CSASRGSGEAEQFF
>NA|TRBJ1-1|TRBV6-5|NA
TGTGCCAGCAGTTACGGGATCATGAACACTGAAGCTTTCTTT
CASSYGIMNTEAFF
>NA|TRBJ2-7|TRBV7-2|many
TGTGCCAGCAGCTTTGGTCGTTTCTACGAGCAGTACTTC
CASSFGRFYEQYF
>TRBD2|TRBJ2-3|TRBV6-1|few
TGTGCCAGCAGTTGCAAGCTAGCGGGGGGCCTGTTCCGTCAAGATACGCAGTATTTT
CASSCKLAGGLFRQDTQYF
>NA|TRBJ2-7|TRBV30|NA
TGTGCCTGGACGGGCGACAGCTCCTACGAGCAGTACTTC
CAWTGDSSYEQYF
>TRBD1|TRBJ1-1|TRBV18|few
TGTGCCAGCTCACCTTACGCCGGACAGGGGGGTACTGAAGCTTTCTTT
CASSPYAGQGGTEAFF
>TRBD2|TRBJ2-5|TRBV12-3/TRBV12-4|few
TGTGCCAGCAGTTTTGGCGGGAGCGGTGGGGAGACCCAGTACTTC
CASSFGGSGGETQYF
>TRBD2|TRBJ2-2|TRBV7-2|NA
TGTGCCAGCAGCTCCCAAAGCGGGAGTTGGGCCGGGGAGCTGTTTTTT
CASSSQSGSWAGELFF
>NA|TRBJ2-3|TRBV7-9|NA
TGTGCCAGCAGCCTCTACAGCGAAGATACGCAGTATTTT
CASSLYSEDTQYF
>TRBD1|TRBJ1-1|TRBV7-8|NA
TGTGCCAGCAGCTTAGCGCGTTTTGGGACAGGGAGCCCTGAAGCTTTCTTT
CASSLARFGTGSPEAFF
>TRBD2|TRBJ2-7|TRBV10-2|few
TGCGCCAGCAGGGAAGCTAGCGGGGGGTCCTACGAGCAGTACTTC
CASREASGGSYEQYF
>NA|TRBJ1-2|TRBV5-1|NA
TGCGCCAGCAGCTTCCTACGCGGGGCTGGTGGCTACACCTTC
CASSFLRGAGGYTF
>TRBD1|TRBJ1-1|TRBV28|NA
TGTGCCAGCCAGGGGGCTATGTGGAACACTGAAGCTTTCTTT
CASQGAMWNTEAFF
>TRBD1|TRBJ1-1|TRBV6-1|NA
TGTGCCAGCAGACAGGGGGCGAGCACTGAAGCTTTCTTT
CASRQGASTEAFF
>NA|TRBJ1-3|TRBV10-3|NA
TGTGCCATCAGTGAGTCTATGGGCAGCTCTGGAAACACCATATATTTT
CAISESMGSSGNTIYF
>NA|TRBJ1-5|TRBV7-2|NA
TGTGCCAGCAGCTTCGCCGATCAGCCCCAGCATTTT
CASSFADQPQHF
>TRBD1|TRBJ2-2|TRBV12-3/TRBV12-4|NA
TGTGCCAGCAAGTCCGGGACAGGGAACACCGGGGAGCTGTTTTTT
CASKSGTGNTGELFF
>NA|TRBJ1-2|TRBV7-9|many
TGTGCCAGCAGCGCCAGGCGCTCCCACTATGGCTACACCTTC
CASSARRSHYGYTF
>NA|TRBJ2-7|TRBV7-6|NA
TGTGCCAGCAGCCCCACGGACAGGGACGGGGGGGAGCAGTACTTC
CASSPTDRDGGEQYF
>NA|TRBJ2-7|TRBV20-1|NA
TGCAGTGCTAGGTCTCAGAGGTCCACGGGCTACGAGCAGTACTTC
CSARSQRSTGYEQYF
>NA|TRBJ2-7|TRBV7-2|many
TGTGCCAGCAGCTTGGATGGCAGGGTCAACGAGCAGTACTTC
CASSLDGRVNEQYF
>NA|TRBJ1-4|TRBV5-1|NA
TGCGCCAGCACACCTTTCCCGGCGGGTGAAAAACTGTTTTTT
CASTPFPAGEKLFF
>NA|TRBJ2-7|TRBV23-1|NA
TGCGCCAGCAGAAAGAGGGACGGCGATTACGAGCAGTACTTC
CASRKRDGDYEQYF
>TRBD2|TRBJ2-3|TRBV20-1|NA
TGCAGTGCCCGCCGGTCTAGCGGGGGGGCCATGGGTTTCAATCCGCAGTATTTT
CSARRSSGGAMGFNPQYF
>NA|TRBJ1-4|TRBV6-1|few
TGTGCCAGCAGTTACAGGGAGGTTAAGGAAAAACTGTTTTTT
CASSYREVKEKLFF
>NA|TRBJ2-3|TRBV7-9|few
TGTGCCAGCAACCGGTGGCGTAGCACAGATACGCAGTATTTT
CASNRWRSTDTQYF
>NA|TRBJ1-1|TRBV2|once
TGTGCCAGCAAGGGGGGTCCGGGAAACACTGAAGCTTTCTTT
CASKGGPGNTEAFF
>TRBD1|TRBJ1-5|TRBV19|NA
TGTGCCAGTAGGAACAGGGGAGGCAATCAGCCCCAGCATTTT
CASRNRGGNQPQHF
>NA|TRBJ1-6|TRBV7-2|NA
TGTGCCAGCAGCTCGGGCCTGACCTATTCACCCCTCCACTTT
CASSSGLTYSPLHF
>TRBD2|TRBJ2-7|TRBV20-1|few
TGCAGTGCTAGGGCGGCATCTAGCGGGAGGGTTTACGAGCAGTACTTC
CSARAASSGRVYEQYF
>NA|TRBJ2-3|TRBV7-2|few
TGTGCCAGCAGCCGGCCCCCTGCGGGCTTGTATACAGATACGCAGTATTTT
CASSRPPAGLYTDTQYF
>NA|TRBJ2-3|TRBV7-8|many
TGTGCCAGCAGCGGGGGACTTCCGGCGGTTACGCAGTATTTT
CASSGGLPAVTQYF
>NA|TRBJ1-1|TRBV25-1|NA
TGTGCCAGCAGTGAATATTTTGTGGGCAGGGAGCCAAACACTGAAGCTTTCTTT
CASSEYFVGREPNTEAFF
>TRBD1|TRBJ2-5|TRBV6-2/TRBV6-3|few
TGTGCCAGCAGTTCCTTACAGGGGGCTCAAGAGACCCAGTACTTC
CASSSLQGAQETQYF
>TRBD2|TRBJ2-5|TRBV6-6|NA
TGTGCCAGCAGTTACACCAAGACTAGCCGAGAACAAGAGACCCAGTACTTC
CASSYTKTSREQETQYF
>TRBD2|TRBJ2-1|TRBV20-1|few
TGCAGTGCTAGGAAACGGACTAGCGGTTACAATGAGCAGTTCTTC
CSARKRTSGYNEQFF
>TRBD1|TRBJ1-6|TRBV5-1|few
TGCGCCAGCAGCCCCGGGGTCGGGACAGGCGCCAATTCACCCCTCCACTTT
CASSPGVGTGANSPLHF